This TCR beta chain was captured in a study of T cells in localized non-small cell lung cancer. The data were produced by immunoSEQ multiplex PCR, yet TCRdb's version contains in-frame clones alone and is incomplete. The sample yields around 26,000 clones, about 87% seen once. This clonotype was obtained from a woman aged 40 to 75 with stage III lung adenocarcinoma. The sequencing used peripheral blood mononuclear cells, collected before any cancer treatment.

The CDR3 loop is CASSVGEQASSGSARKNIQYF. The DNA for the CDR3 is TGTGCCAGCAGCGTGGGGGAGCAAGCGTCTAGCGGGTCAGCACGCAAAAACATTCAGTACTTC. The chain has TRBV9 and TRBJ2-4; 8 bases map to TRBD2. This CDR3 spans 21 amino acids. V dropped 2 bases and J dropped 3; count of bases not matched to a gene: 22. Germline CDR1 reads SGDLS; CDR2 reads YYNGEE.